This entry is about one TCR beta chain. This clonotype was seen ten or more times. What antigen it recognizes has not been identified. Base quality data are lacking; no much larger clone is found one base away. The TCR beta CDR3 regions were amplified from RNA transcripts. The TCR CDR3 was subjected to a first round of RT-PCR using the HTBI primer set and the Qiagen OneStep RT-PCR kit. A second multiplex PCR round built the libraries, followed by size selection and purification. Sequencing of the libraries was done on an Illumina HiSeq2000 using paired-end 100 bp reads. The paper's data handling went like this. SOAPnuke was used to process the raw data, throwing out any read that contained adapters or uncalled bases, had a mean Phred below 15, or lacked an exact constant-primer or identifier match. COPE v1.2.5 was used to merge high-quality paired reads, and clonotypes were defined as unique nucleotide sequences. Clonotypes were aligned to IMGT TRBV, TRBD and TRBJ reference segments using MiTCR v1.1. The analysis included only V-J combinations with a frequency above 0.0001, which together covered more than 99% of the repertoires. A TCS score was defined as the ratio between F50 (clonal expansion) and ExV (chaos), using BLOSUM62-based TCRdist between CDR3 peptides within each V-J. Welch's t-statistics and random forest reduced just over 500 V-J features to some 14, which were used in a naive Bayes classifier (R e1071). The public reads were reanalyzed by TCRdb: fastp trimming at Q25, MiXCR alignment, in-frame beta chains only. Every CDR3 protein is listed once, alongside the most common genes and DNA of its rows. The authors' filters were not applied to this entry. The sample table contains about 580,000 distinct CDR3 sequences; only one count was recorded for around 14% of them. Approximately 5.7% of the sample is held by the ten biggest clonotypes.

The sample originates from a study of T cells in Graves' hyperthyroidism and ophthalmopathy (dated by TCRdb to between 2018 and 2020). Regarding the complete study: Peripheral blood was sampled at the time of initial diagnosis, prior to any treatment. A discovery cohort of roughly 96 patients, 43 with Graves' ophthalmopathy and 55 to 60 with stable Graves' hyperthyroidism, was used to find distinguishing TCR V-J signatures. The study also compared thyroid tissue and blood T-cell repertoires from five or six Graves' hyperthyroidism patients. For training and testing, the 110 or so patients in the discovery cohort were randomly divided in a 7:3 ratio. After blood sampling, hyperthyroidism patients were treated with methimazole at a starting dose of 30 mg daily, and ophthalmopathy patients were treated with high-dose intravenous methylprednisolone. Prospective prediction of ophthalmopathy was tested in an independent validation cohort of under 20 hyperthyroidism patients and around 16 patients who later progressed to ophthalmopathy. According to the paper, TCR Vbeta CDR3 sequencing was carried out on more than 120 peripheral blood samples, which came from fewer than 50 ophthalmopathy, approximately 78 hyperthyroidism and roughly 17 progressor patients. Overall results and qualifications from the work: A model built on a 13 V-J signature distinguished ophthalmopathy from stable hyperthyroidism, reaching 85% to 90% sensitivity and around 81% specificity in cross-validation and 80%/75% in testing. Most expanded thyroid clonotypes (frequency above 0.001) were also detected in blood, a finding suggesting that blood repertoires may reflect thyroid immune responses. No statistical method was used to set the sample size in advance, and investigators knew the group allocation. In validation, the model predicted progression to ophthalmopathy with about 71% sensitivity and less than 80% specificity, a median of around six months before onset.

V is trimmed back by 1 base and J by 5 bases, and the junction contains 7 bases that no gene match accounts for. The CDR3, from cysteine to phenylalanine, totals 15 residues. Only CDR3 DNA remains: 45 bases, in frame from the first base. CDR1 LGHNT and CDR2 FRNRAP are derived from the germline V gene. Hyperthyroidism patients were newly diagnosed, had a disease duration of under 2 months, and were aged 18 to 65 years. Exclusion was applied to patients with uncontrolled infections, other autoimmune diseases, pregnancy or lactation. Diagnoses were based on clinical symptoms, serum thyroxine and TRAb, thyroid ultrasound and orbital computed tomography. Blood from progressor patients was drawn when they were first diagnosed with hyperthyroidism, before any ophthalmopathy symptoms appeared. Ficoll-Paque density gradient centrifugation was used to isolate PBMCs from approximately 11 ml of fresh peripheral blood. Progressor patients were defined as those initially diagnosed with Graves' hyperthyroidism in whom ophthalmopathy developed during follow-up. Total RNA was extracted using Trizol reagent, and RNA quality was assessed on an Agilent 2100 Bioanalyzer.

Specimen: blood. This clonotype originated in a woman in her 30s with Graves' hyperthyroidism that later progressed to Graves' ophthalmopathy. The rearrangement combines TRBV12-5 with TRBJ2-7; TRBD2 agrees with 8 junctional bases. At the DNA level, the sequence is TGTGCTAGTGGTTTGGGACCGGGACTAGGGGACGAGCAGTACTTC. Protein translation: CASGLGPGLGDEQYF.